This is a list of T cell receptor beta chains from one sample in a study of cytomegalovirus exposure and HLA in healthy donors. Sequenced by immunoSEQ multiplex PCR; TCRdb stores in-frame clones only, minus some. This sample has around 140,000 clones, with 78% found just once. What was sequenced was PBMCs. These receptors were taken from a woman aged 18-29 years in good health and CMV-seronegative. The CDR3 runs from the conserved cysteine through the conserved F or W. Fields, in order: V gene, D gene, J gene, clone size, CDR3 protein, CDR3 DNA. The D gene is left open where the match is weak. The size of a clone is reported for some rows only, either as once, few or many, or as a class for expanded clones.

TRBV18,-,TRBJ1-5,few,CASSPMGAKGSNQPQHF,TGTGCCAGCTCACCAATGGGGGCCAAGGGAAGCAATCAGCCCCAGCATTTT
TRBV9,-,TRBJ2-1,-,CASSVARGSRNEQFF,TGTGCCAGCAGCGTAGCTCGGGGGTCGCGGAATGAGCAGTTCTTC
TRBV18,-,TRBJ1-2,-,CASSPPAEADGYTF,TGTGCCAGCTCACCCCCTGCAGAAGCGGATGGCTACACCTTC
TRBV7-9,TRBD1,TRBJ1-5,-,CASSPGGLGQPQHF,TGTGCCAGCAGCCCAGGGGGCTTGGGACAGCCCCAGCATTTT
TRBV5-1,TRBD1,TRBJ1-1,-,CASSLGAGTARTEAFF,TGCGCCAGCAGCTTGGGGGCCGGGACAGCACGCACTGAAGCTTTCTTT
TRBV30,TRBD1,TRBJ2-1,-,CACSGGLIYGEQFF,TGTGCCTGCTCAGGGGGTTTGATTTACGGTGAGCAGTTCTTC
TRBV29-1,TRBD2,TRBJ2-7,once,CSAAETSGNRHPYEQYF,TGCAGCGCGGCGGAGACTAGCGGGAACAGGCACCCCTACGAGCAGTACTTC
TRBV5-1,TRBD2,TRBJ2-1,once,CASSSGGSGSYNEQFF,TGCGCCAGCAGCTCTGGGGGTAGCGGGAGCTACAATGAGCAGTTCTTC
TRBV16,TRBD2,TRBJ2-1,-,CASSQIAGGTGRNEQFF,TGTGCCAGCAGCCAAATAGCGGGAGGAACGGGTCGCAATGAGCAGTTCTTC
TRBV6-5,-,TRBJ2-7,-,CASRPGREDYEQYF,TGTGCCAGCAGGCCGGGGCGGGAAGACTACGAGCAGTACTTC
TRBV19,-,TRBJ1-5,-,CASSKGREGNQPQHF,TGTGCCAGTAGTAAAGGCAGGGAGGGCAATCAGCCCCAGCATTTT
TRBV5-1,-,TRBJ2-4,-,CASSFTGQTAKNIQYF,TGCGCCAGCAGCTTTACGGGACAAACCGCCAAAAACATTCAGTACTTC
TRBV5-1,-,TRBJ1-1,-,CASSLRAGVNTEAFF,TGCGCCAGCAGCTTGCGAGCAGGGGTGAACACTGAAGCTTTTTTT
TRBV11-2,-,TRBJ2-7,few,CASSLDFAEAYEQYF,TGTGCCAGCAGCTTAGATTTTGCGGAGGCCTACGAGCAGTACTTC
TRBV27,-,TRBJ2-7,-,CASSTGRSYEQYF,TGTGCCAGCAGTACAGGCAGGTCCTACGAGCAGTACTTC
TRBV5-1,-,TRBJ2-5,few,CASSLRGIEETQYF,TGCGCCAGCAGCTTGAGGGGGATCGAAGAGACCCAGTACTTC
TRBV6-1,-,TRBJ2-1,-,CASSEIVAQFF,TGTGCCAGCAGTGAAATAGTAGCGCAGTTCTTC
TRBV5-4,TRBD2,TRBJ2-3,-,CASSSPLPGRAADTQYF,TGTGCCAGCAGCTCCCCCTTGCCCGGGAGGGCTGCAGATACGCAGTATTTT
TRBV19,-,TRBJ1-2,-,CASSRLDTSNYGYTF,TGTGCCAGTAGCCGCCTGGACACTTCTAACTATGGCTACACCTTC
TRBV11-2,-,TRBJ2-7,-,CASSLDRGSEQYF,TGTGCCAGCAGCTTAGATCGGGGGAGCGAGCAGTACTTC
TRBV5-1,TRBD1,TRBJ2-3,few,CASSSGTGTDTQYF,TGCGCCAGCAGCTCAGGGACAGGCACAGATACGCAGTATTTT
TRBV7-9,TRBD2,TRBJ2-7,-,CASSLVSGRVGEQYF,TGTGCCAGCAGCTTGGTTAGCGGGAGAGTAGGCGAGCAGTACTTC
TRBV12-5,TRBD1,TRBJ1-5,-,CASGLDRAQRYSNQPQHF,TGTGCTAGTGGCCTCGACAGGGCACAGAGGTATAGCAATCAGCCCCAGCATTTT
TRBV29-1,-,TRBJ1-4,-,CSVGEVTNEKLFF,TGCAGCGTTGGGGAGGTAACTAATGAAAAACTGTTTTTT
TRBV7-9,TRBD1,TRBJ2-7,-,CASSLGQGAGEQYF,TGTGCCAGCAGCTTAGGACAGGGGGCGGGCGAGCAGTACTTC
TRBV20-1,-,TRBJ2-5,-,CSAQEAKEGYF,TGCAGTGCCCAAGAGGCTAAGGAGGGGTACTTC
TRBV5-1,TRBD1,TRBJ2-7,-,CASSLAGQGANEQYF,TGCGCCAGCAGCTTGGCCGGACAGGGGGCAAACGAGCAGTACTTC
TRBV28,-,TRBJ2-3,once,CASTVVASDTQYF,TGTGCCAGCACAGTGGTAGCTTCAGATACGCAGTATTTT
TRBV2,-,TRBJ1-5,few,CASRLDSEQPQHF,TGTGCCAGCAGGCTCGACAGCGAACAGCCCCAGCATTTT